Below are 22 T cell receptor beta chains sequenced from a single sample in a study of blood T cell repertoires in COVID-19. Data came from immunoSEQ multiplex PCR; TCRdb stores just in-frame clones and leaves some out. The sample consists of some 210,000 clones, roughly 86% of them appearing once. The sequenced material came from peripheral blood. The receptors stem from a woman between 40 and 55 years old with acute or convalescent COVID-19.

The CDR3 here is CASSRVTSGKLAKNIQYF. CDR3 nucleotide sequence: TGTGCCAGCAGTCGCGTGACTAGCGGAAAACTAGCCAAAAACATTCAGTACTTC. The rearrangement joins TRBV6-2 or TRBV6-3 to TRBJ2-4; 9 positions match TRBD2. This CDR3 spans 18 amino acids. J lost 0 bases, V lost 5 bases, and 11 bases had no gene match. The germline gives CDR1 MNHEY, CDR2 SVGEGT.

The V and J genes are TRBV5-1 and TRBJ2-7, with D possibly being TRBD2 (6 bases). Germline CDR1 and CDR2: SGHRS and YFSETQ. Trimming pared 0 bases from V and 6 bases from J, leaving 13 bases between. This CDR3 has 14 amino acids. The CDR3 DNA reads as TGCGCCAGCAGCTTGGCCGGGGGTCGAGGCGAGCAGTACTTC. Translating it yields CASSLAGGRGEQYF. Full variable domain (rest looked up from reference TRBV5-1 and TRBJ2-7): KAGVTQTPRYLIKTRGQQVTLSCSPISGHRSVSWYQQTPGQGLQFLFEYFSETQRNKGNFPGRFSGRQFSNSRSEMNVSTLELGDSALYLCASSLAGGRGEQYFGPGTRLTVT.

The J gene is TRBJ2-7, the V gene TRBV19, with D unclear. Trimming stripped 4 bases from V and 2 bases from J, with 12 bases between. Germline-derived CDR1 and CDR2 are LNHDA and SQIVND (reference sequence). CDR3 length: 14 residues. The CDR3 loop reads CASSTARATYEQYF. CDR3 DNA: TGTGCCAGTAGTACCGCCCGCGCGACCTACGAGCAGTACTTC.

This clone was recorded many times. The J gene is TRBJ1-1, the V gene TRBV18; no firm D call. The CDR3 is 13 amino acids. CDR1 KGHSH and CDR2 LQKENI come from the germline V gene. The V end was cut by 5 bases, the J end by 0 bases, with 7 bases between. The CDR3 region is CASSATLNTEAFF. For the CDR3, the DNA is TGTGCCAGCTCAGCCACTCTGAACACTGAAGCTTTCTTT.

The chain is built from TRBV11-2 and TRBJ2-3; D call uncertain. The V and J ends lost 1 base and 2 bases respectively, with 7 bases between them. The CDR3 consists of 14 residues. The germline gives CDR1 SGHAT, CDR2 FQNNGV. The CDR3 DNA is TGTGCCAGCAGCTTAGGTGGCTTCACAGATACGCAGTATTTT. Residues: CASSLGGFTDTQYF.

The chain recombines TRBV27 with TRBJ2-7; the match to TRBD1 covers 7 bases. The junction had 7 bases not matched to a gene; V was cut back by 3 bases and J by 2 bases. The CDR3 extends over 15 amino acids. CDR1 and CDR2 (germline): MNHEY, SMNVEV (reference sequence). This chain's CDR3 is CASSFFRTGPYEQYF. For the CDR3, the DNA is TGTGCCAGCAGTTTTTTTCGGACAGGCCCCTACGAGCAGTACTTC.

V is TRBV10-2 and J is TRBJ2-2; 7 bases agree with TRBD1. In germline, CDR1 is WSHSY, CDR2 SAAADI. The CDR3 has 15 amino acids. Trimming cost V 4 bases and J 11 bases; bases outside gene matches: 13. In DNA form, the CDR3 reads TGCGCCAGCAGTGGGGTCAATATCCGGGACAGTGAGCTGTTTTTT. Translated, it gives CASSGVNIRDSELFF.

The gene calls are TRBV20-1 and TRBJ1-6; TRBD1 matches at 11 bases. With 3 bases clipped from V and 5 bases from J, the junction kept 3 bases outside the gene matches. This CDR3 has 15 residues. Germline values: CDR1 DFQATT, CDR2 SNEGSKA (reference sequence). The CDR3 DNA reads as TGCAGTGCTAGTCCGGGACAGGGGGATAATTCACCCCTCCACTTT. This translates into CSASPGQGDNSPLHF.

This clone was seen more than once but under ten times. The chain joins TRBV7-2 to TRBJ1-1, with D perhaps TRBD1 (5 bases). This CDR3 region has 15 residues. Germline CDR1 is SGHTA and CDR2 is FQGNSA. The V and J ends lost 3 bases and 0 bases respectively, with 11 bases between them. CDR3 nucleotide sequence: TGTGCCAGCAGCTTTTACCCAGGGATGAACACTGAAGCTTTCTTT. It yields the protein CASSFYPGMNTEAFF.

In its sample, this clone is medium-sized. The V and J genes are TRBV4-3 and TRBJ1-1; TRBD1 matches at 7 bases. Germline V gene sequence: CDR1 LGHNA, CDR2 YSLEER. The CDR3 loop spans 14 amino acids. Losses at the gene ends were 1 base for V and 1 base for J; bases not matched to a gene: 0. CDR3 DNA: TGCGCCAGCAGCCAAGCAGGGGGGAACACTGAAGCTTTCTTT. This codes for CASSQAGGNTEAFF.

This chain links TRBV10-3 with TRBJ1-1; the D gene is possibly TRBD1 (5 bases). Trimming took off 7 bases at V and 0 bases at J, with 15 bases between the two ends. This CDR3 contains 15 residues. Looked up from germline, CDR1 is ENHRY and CDR2 is SYGVKD. CDR3 in amino acids: CAIKGGAIMNTEAFF. CDR3 nucleotide sequence: TGTGCCATCAAGGGTGGGGCGATCATGAACACTGAAGCTTTCTTT.

This clone occurred a few times. The chain employs TRBV7-9 and TRBJ2-7; possibly TRBD2 for D (6 bases). The length of the CDR3 is 15 residues. Per the germline V gene, CDR1 is SEHNR and CDR2 is FQNEAQ (reference sequence). Trimming removed 0 bases from V and 5 bases from J, with 14 bases in between. The CDR3 nucleotides read TGTGCCAGCAGCTTAGCAGGCCAGCCGGGGGACGAGCAGTACTTC. Protein sequence: CASSLAGQPGDEQYF.

The chain combines TRBV2 with TRBJ1-3, with TRBD1 identical over 8 bases. The germline V gene has CDR1 SNHLY and CDR2 FYNNEI. Unmatched junction bases numbered 8, after V lost 4 bases and J lost 6 bases. The CDR3 is made up of 15 amino acids. CDR3 in amino acids: CASSGRQGYENTIYF. The CDR3 DNA reads TGTGCCAGCAGTGGAAGACAGGGGTACGAAAACACCATATATTTT.

The V and J genes are TRBV30 and TRBJ1-1; D might be TRBD1 (5 bases). The germline CDR1 and CDR2 sequences are GTSNPN and SVGIG (reference sequence). The V and J ends lost 3 bases and 2 bases respectively, with 10 bases between them. The CDR3 has 13 residues. The CDR3 sequence is CAWRLDSNTEAFF. The CDR3 nucleotides are TGTGCCTGGAGATTAGACAGTAACACTGAAGCTTTCTTT.

The rearrangement links TRBV7-2 to TRBJ2-7; 10 bases line up with TRBD1. The V and J ends lost 6 bases and 2 bases, in that order; junction bases with no gene match: 1. This CDR3 region has 13 residues. CDR1 and CDR2 (germline): SGHTA, FQGNSA. CDR3 in DNA: TGTGCCAGCAGTGGACAGGGGGCCTACGAGCAGTACTTC. Encoded protein: CASSGQGAYEQYF.

This clone was seen at least ten times. The rearrangement joins TRBV11-1 to TRBJ2-2; TRBD1 agrees at 8 bases. CDR3 length: 15 amino acids. With 1 base clipped from V and 6 bases from J, the junction kept 4 bases outside the gene matches. Germline lookup yields CDR1 SGHAT and CDR2 FQDESV (reference sequence). CDR3 bases: TGTGCCAGCAGCTTAGTCAGGGGGCTGGCCGGGGAGCTGTTTTTT. Translation gives CASSLVRGLAGELFF. The variable domain in full, with the rest retrieved from reference TRBV11-1 and TRBJ2-2, is EAEVAQSPRYKITEKSQAVAFWCDPISGHATLYWYRQILGQGPELLVQFQDESVVDDSQLPKDRFSAERLKGVDSTLKIQPAELGDSAMYLCASSLVRGLAGELFFGEGSRLTVL.

J is TRBJ2-2 and V is TRBV5-1; weak D call: TRBD2 (6 bases). V was clipped by 5 bases and J by 5 bases, with 13 bases between them. The germline V gene encodes CDR1 SGHRS and CDR2 YFSETQ. The CDR3 totals 14 residues. The CDR3 sequence: CASSWREETGELFF. CDR3 sequence (DNA): TGCGCCAGCAGTTGGCGGGAAGAGACCGGGGAGCTGTTTTTT.

The V call is TRBV10-1, the J call TRBJ2-3; tentatively, D is TRBD2 (5 bases). The CDR3 loop spans 15 amino acids. Per the germline V gene, CDR1 is WNHNN and CDR2 is SYGVQD (reference sequence). V dropped 4 bases and J dropped 2 bases, with 13 bases sitting between them. CDR3 loop: CASSGVGGTTDTQYF. Written as DNA, the CDR3 is TGCGCCAGCAGTGGGGTTGGAGGCACCACAGATACGCAGTATTTT.

The chain is built from TRBV4-1 and TRBJ2-7; no reliable D call. The germline V and J ends were trimmed by 2 bases and 2 bases, with 13 bases remaining between them. Germline CDR1 MGHRA, CDR2 YSYEKL. This CDR3 is 15 amino acids long. The CDR3 nucleotides read TGCGCCAGCAGCCAAAGATCAACAGCCCCCTACGAGCAGTACTTC. Translated: CASSQRSTAPYEQYF.

V is TRBV4-3 and J is TRBJ2-1; 9 bases fit TRBD1. V gave up 4 bases and J gave up 9 bases; unmatched junction bases: 10. This CDR3 is built from 15 residues. The germline V gene encodes CDR1 LGHNA and CDR2 YSLEER. This chain's CDR3 is CASSRLGQGNSEQFF. As DNA, the CDR3 is TGCGCCAGCAGCCGGCTAGGACAGGGGAATAGTGAGCAGTTCTTC.

This sequence joins TRBV10-3 and TRBJ2-4; 7 positions agree with TRBD2. The CDR3 has 13 residues. CDR1 ENHRY and CDR2 SYGVKD come from the germline V gene. J lost 13 bases, V lost 0 bases, and 6 bases had no gene match. CDR3 in amino acids: CAISESTAGEQYF. The CDR3 region has the DNA TGTGCCATCAGTGAGTCGACTGCGGGAGAACAGTACTTC.

The gene calls are TRBV6-5 and TRBJ1-2; D gene ambiguous. Germline values: CDR1 MNHEY, CDR2 SVGAGI. This CDR3 region has 14 residues. Trimming shortened V by 5 bases and J by 8 bases, and 18 bases separated the two germline ends. The CDR3 region has the DNA TGTGCCAGCAGTAGAGACCTGTCCGGAGGGGGCTACACCTTC. As protein: CASSRDLSGGGYTF.